This TCR beta chain appears in the sequencing data of a study of cytomegalovirus exposure and HLA in healthy donors. The wider study: An early release of data contained roughly 90 million unique TCRs, which came from HLA-typed donors. Study results and caveats: Common viral pathogens seemed, in a later analysis, to connect with several of the most significant clusters. Association of a missense DCLRE1C variant with TCR beta V- and J-gene trimming was reported in a later analysis.

Although they were nominally healthy when sampled, donors likely had unrecorded immune exposures. The PCR had 60 Vbeta and 13 Jbeta primers. TCRdb's copy holds only in-frame clones and misses some; the assay was immunoSEQ multiplex PCR. The profile shows about 120,000 clones, 65% to 85% of them singletons. To note about this clone: Antigen: not known.

The source is a man in his forties or fifties in good health and CMV-seronegative. The sample was PBMCs.

The CDR3 coding sequence is TGCGCCAGCAGCCAACTTGTAGGAGGCCGGGACTACGAGCAGTACTTC. Amino acids: CASSQLVGGRDYEQYF. The chain combines TRBV4-1 with TRBJ2-7, with a weak D call TRBD2 (5 bases). Between the trimmed V and J ends, which lost 2 bases and 3 bases, there was a span of 17 bases. This CDR3 is 16 amino acids long. From germline, CDR1 is MGHRA and CDR2 YSYEKL.